Below are 26 T cell receptor beta chains sequenced from a single sample in a study of beta chain features in type 1 diabetes. TCRB transcripts that were expressed got sequenced, as all of the isolated RNA had been reverse transcribed. The protocol was immunoSEQ multiplex PCR, while the TCRdb copy is restricted to in-frame clones and leaves out a portion. The table lists about 160,000 clones, 9% of them singletons. Study results and caveats: Type 1 diabetes patients had moderately but significantly shorter TCRB CDR3s in all four CD4+ subsets.

These receptors are not linked to any known antigen. Sequencing was carried out using central memory CD4+ T cells from blood. These receptors all stem from a woman aged 30 to 39 with type 1 diabetes.

This clone appeared a few times. The chain carries TRBV29-1 and TRBJ2-1; possibly TRBD2 for D (6 bases). Between the trimmed V and J ends, which lost 7 bases and 5 bases, there was a span of 18 bases. Germline lookup yields CDR1 SQVTM and CDR2 ANQGSEA. The CDR3 loop spans 14 amino acids. For the CDR3, the DNA is TGCAGCGCTAGACGGGGGTCGAGAAACAATGAGCAGTTCTTC. Its translation is CSARRGSRNNEQFF.

The gene calls are TRBV6-6 and TRBJ2-7, with 7 bases identical to TRBD1. CDR3 length: 14 residues. Germline V gene sequence: CDR1 MNHNY, CDR2 SVGAGI (reference sequence). V lost 5 bases, J lost 8 bases, and 12 bases stayed unmatched. The DNA of the CDR3 is TGTGCCAGCAGTCCCCGGGACAGTATCCTTCAGCAGTACTTC. It is translated as CASSPRDSILQQYF.

Only a few counts were recorded for this clone. Here the CDR3 DNA reads TGCAGCACTACCACTACCTCTACTAGCGGTAGCACAGATACGCAGTATTTT. Translation gives CSTTTTSTSGSTDTQYF. The V gene is TRBV29-1, the J gene TRBJ2-3; 8 nucleotides align to TRBD2. The CDR3 length is 17 residues. The J segment lost 0 bases and the V segment lost 8 bases, leaving 16 bases of the junction unmatched. Per germline, CDR1 SQVTM and CDR2 ANQGSEA.

This clone was found a few times. This sequence joins TRBV7-9 and TRBJ1-1; no reliable D call. Trimming cost V 0 bases and J 10 bases, with 12 bases left between them. The V gene's germline CDR1 is SEHNR and CDR2 FQNEAQ (reference sequence). CDR3 size: 13 residues. CDR3 coding DNA: TGTGCCAGCAGCTTAGCAGGGTCCGCGGGAGCTTTCTTT. Translation gives CASSLAGSAGAFF.

The V call is TRBV29-1, the J call TRBJ2-3; 9 nucleotides align to TRBD2. Germline trimming cut 0 bases from V and 3 bases from J; bases unmatched to any gene: 4. The germline V gene has CDR1 SQVTM and CDR2 ANQGSEA. CDR3 length: 15 amino acids. Here the CDR3 DNA reads TGCAGCGTTGAAGATCCAGCGGGAGGAACAGATACGCAGTATTTT. Translating gives CSVEDPAGGTDTQYF.

V and J are TRBV29-1 and TRBJ1-2; the D gene is possibly TRBD1 (5 bases). V was pared by 1 base and J by 7 bases, with 10 bases between. Germline CDR1 reads SQVTM; CDR2 reads ANQGSEA. This CDR3 is 12 amino acids long. DNA of the CDR3: TGCAGCGTTGAAGGGCAGGGACTTGGCTACACCTTC. It codes for CSVEGQGLGYTF.

This clone has a handful of counts. Other nucleotide sequences from this sample produce the same CDR3. This chain joins TRBV5-4 and TRBJ2-1, with D uncertain. This CDR3 is built from 16 residues. Germline CDR1 is SGHNT and CDR2 is YYREEE (reference sequence). V lost 0 bases and J lost 4, with 14 bases in between. CDR3: CASSLGSGSVYNEQFF. The CDR3 coding sequence is TGTGCCAGCAGCTTGGGTTCAGGATCGGTTTACAATGAGCAGTTCTTC.

This sequence joins TRBV19 and TRBJ1-1; D is possibly TRBD1 (6 bases). The length of the CDR3 is 14 residues. Trimming cost V 5 bases and J 4 bases, with 14 bases left between them. Germline values: CDR1 LNHDA, CDR2 SQIVND (reference sequence). For the CDR3, the DNA is TGTGCCAGTAGTTCGCCACAGGGTGTCACTGAAGCTTTCTTT. Translating it yields CASSSPQGVTEAFF.

This clone has just a few counts. The genes are TRBV29-1 and TRBJ2-7; unclear D gene. The CDR3 has 11 residues. Trimming pared 4 bases from V and 0 bases from J, leaving 4 bases between. The germline V gene has CDR1 SQVTM and CDR2 ANQGSEA. For the CDR3, the DNA is TGCAGCGTTGTCCGCTCCTACGAGCAGTACTTC. As protein: CSVVRSYEQYF.

This clone was seen a handful of times. The chain employs TRBV7-3 and TRBJ1-3; possibly TRBD1 for D (5 bases). Germline CDR1 and CDR2: SGHTA and FQGTGA. Trimming removed 8 bases from V and 2 bases from J, with 10 bases in between. There are 13 residues in the CDR3. The CDR3 reads CASGQGPGNTIYF. CDR3 sequence (DNA): TGTGCCAGCGGCCAGGGCCCTGGAAACACCATATATTTT. Supplemented by reference TRBV7-3 and TRBJ1-3, the full variable domain reads GAGVSQTPSNKVTEKGKYVELRCDPISGHTALYWYRQSLGQGPEFLIYFQGTGAADDSGLPNDRFFAVRPEGSVSTLKIQRTERGDSAVYLCASGQGPGNTIYFGEGSWLTVV.

This clone was detected a few times. V gene TRBV5-6 combines with J gene TRBJ2-3; 9 bases match TRBD2. Germline CDR1 SGHDT, CDR2 YYEEEE. Trimming at V came to 4 bases and at J to 2 bases, leaving 5 bases not matched to a gene. The CDR3 totals 15 residues. The CDR3 DNA reads TGTGCCAGCAGCCCGACTAGCGGATACACAGATACGCAGTATTTT. Translated, it gives CASSPTSGYTDTQYF. Supplemented by reference TRBV5-6 and TRBJ2-3, the full variable domain reads DAGVTQSPTHLIKTRGQQVTLRCSPKSGHDTVSWYQQALGQGPQFIFQYYEEEERQRGNFPDRFSGHQFPNYSSELNVNALLLGDSALYLCASSPTSGYTDTQYFGPGTRLTVL.

In DNA form, the CDR3 reads TGTGCCAGCAGCGCCCTAGCATGGGAGACCCAGTACTTC. Its protein product is CASSALAWETQYF. The gene calls are TRBV9 and TRBJ2-5, with D maybe TRBD2 (5 bases). Trimming left V 3 bases short and J 5 bases short, with 11 bases between. CDR1 and CDR2 from the germline V gene are SGDLS and YYNGEE. This CDR3 comprises 13 residues.

This clone was detected many times. The CDR3 here is CASSPPRVSYNEQFF. For the CDR3, the DNA is TGTGCCAGCAGCCCCCCCAGGGTATCCTACAATGAGCAGTTCTTC. The gene calls are TRBV13 and TRBJ2-1, with D perhaps matching TRBD1 (5 bases). This CDR3 has 15 amino acids. V lost 5 bases to trimming and J lost 1 base, with 12 bases between them. Germline-derived CDR1 and CDR2 are PRHDT and FYEKMQ (reference sequence).

This clone was detected many times. The rearrangement uses TRBV5-1 and TRBJ2-5, with D possibly matching TRBD1 (6 bases). The CDR3 is made up of 15 amino acids. Deletions cut 4 bases from V and 3 bases from J, with 16 bases between. Looked up from germline, CDR1 is SGHRS and CDR2 is YFSETQ. The CDR3 here is CASSVSGAAEETQYF. DNA of the CDR3: TGCGCCAGCAGCGTATCAGGGGCCGCTGAAGAGACCCAGTACTTC.

This clone was seen only a few times. CDR3 protein: CASSLGGGSSNEQFF. DNA for the CDR3: TGCGCCAGCAGCTTGGGCGGCGGGAGTTCTAATGAGCAGTTCTTC. V is TRBV5-1 and J is TRBJ2-1; the match to TRBD2 covers 7 bases. Germline CDR1 is SGHRS and CDR2 is YFSETQ. CDR3 length equals 15 residues. The junction had 7 bases not matched to a gene; V was cut back by 0 bases and J by 7 bases.

This clone was counted only a few times. The V and J genes are TRBV14 and TRBJ2-3; D gene ambiguous. This CDR3 is 17 amino acids long. Germline V gives CDR1 SGHDN, CDR2 FVKESK. V was pared by 4 bases and J by 2 bases, with 19 bases between. CDR3 DNA sequence: TGTGCCAGCAGCCTACTAAATACGGTGGATATCACAGATACGCAGTATTTT. This codes for CASSLLNTVDITDTQYF.

CDR3 sequence (DNA): TGCGCCAGCATTCGGGACAGAAACACCGGGGAGCTGTTTTTT. Translated: CASIRDRNTGELFF. This chain joins TRBV5-1 and TRBJ2-2; TRBD1 aligns across 7 bases. V gave up 6 bases and J gave up 2 bases; unmatched junction bases: 4. The germline V gene encodes CDR1 SGHRS and CDR2 YFSETQ. The CDR3 has 14 residues. The variable domain in full, with the rest retrieved from reference TRBV5-1 and TRBJ2-2, is KAGVTQTPRYLIKTRGQQVTLSCSPISGHRSVSWYQQTPGQGLQFLFEYFSETQRNKGNFPGRFSGRQFSNSRSEMNVSTLELGDSALYLCASIRDRNTGELFFGEGSRLTVL.

A few counts support this clone. The chain couples TRBV5-1 to TRBJ2-4; maybe TRBD2 (6 bases). The germline gives CDR1 SGHRS, CDR2 YFSETQ. V was trimmed by 3 bases and J by 5 bases, leaving 18 bases between them. This CDR3 contains 16 residues. The CDR3 DNA is TGCGCCAGCAGCTCCAGTATTGCGGGAAACCAAAACATTCAGTACTTC. Protein product: CASSSSIAGNQNIQYF.

This clone was found a few times. The gene calls are TRBV7-2 and TRBJ2-3; D might be TRBD1 (6 bases). Germline V gives CDR1 SGHTA, CDR2 FQGNSA. The germline V and J ends were trimmed by 5 bases and 0 bases, with 12 bases remaining between them. This CDR3 contains 15 residues. CDR3 coding DNA: TGTGCCAGCAGCGCACAGGGTACTAGCACAGATACGCAGTATTTT. Translated, it gives CASSAQGTSTDTQYF.

This chain connects TRBV6-5 to TRBJ2-2, with TRBD2 as a possible D gene (6 bases). The V gene lost 8 bases and the J gene lost 5 bases, with 15 bases spanning the gap. The CDR3 consists of 14 residues. Germline-derived CDR1 and CDR2 are MNHEY and SVGAGI. CDR3 coding DNA: TGTGCCAGCCTCGCGGAGGCGGGGACCGGGGAGCTGTTTTTT. This codes for CASLAEAGTGELFF.

This sequence joins TRBV7-9 and TRBJ2-3; TRBD2 aligns across 7 bases. The length of the CDR3 is 15 residues. The J segment lost 1 base and the V segment lost 5 bases, leaving 6 bases of the junction unmatched. Germline lookup yields CDR1 SEHNR and CDR2 FQNEAQ (reference sequence). CDR3 sequence: CASSQAGSGTDTQYF. CDR3 DNA sequence: TGTGCCAGCAGCCAAGCGGGGAGCGGCACAGATACGCAGTATTTT.

The sample holds a few counts of this clone. V usage is TRBV2 and J usage is TRBJ2-1; 8 positions agree with TRBD2. Germline lookup yields CDR1 SNHLY and CDR2 FYNNEI. The CDR3 is 15 residues long. V dropped 3 bases and J dropped 10; count of bases not matched to a gene: 11. The CDR3 loop reads CASSDSGTRSREQFF. The CDR3 coding sequence is TGTGCCAGCAGTGACTCCGGGACTAGGTCTCGGGAGCAGTTCTTC.

DNA of the CDR3: TGTGCCAGCAGCGTAAGGGGAGCGGGGGAATACACAGATACGCAGTATTTT. Protein: CASSVRGAGEYTDTQYF. The chain is built from TRBV9 and TRBJ2-3; 8 bases agree with TRBD2. In germline, CDR1 is SGDLS, CDR2 YYNGEE. V dropped 1 base and J dropped 2; count of bases not matched to a gene: 9. The CDR3 totals 17 residues.

The V call is TRBV28, the J call TRBJ2-1; tentatively, D is TRBD2 (5 bases). The CDR3 sequence is 13 residues long. CDR1 is MDHEN, CDR2 SYDVKM, per germline. Trimming pared 6 bases from V and 8 bases from J, leaving 14 bases between. DNA of the CDR3: TGTGCCAGCAGCCCCCCGCGGCGGGATGAGCAGTTCTTC. This encodes CASSPPRRDEQFF.

The chain uses TRBV5-1 and TRBJ2-6; weak D call: TRBD2 (6 bases). Trimming shortened V by 0 bases and J by 0 bases, and 16 bases separated the two germline ends. This CDR3 has 19 residues. Germline CDR1 is SGHRS and CDR2 is YFSETQ. The CDR3 bases are TGCGCCAGCAGCTTGGACCCCGGGACTTACCTCTCTGGGGCCAACGTCCTGACTTTC. This sequence encodes CASSLDPGTYLSGANVLTF.

This clone was observed a handful of times. V gene TRBV28 combines with J gene TRBJ1-2; D is unresolved. V was pared by 2 bases and J by 7 bases, with 11 bases between. Germline lookup yields CDR1 MDHEN and CDR2 SYDVKM. The CDR3 has 13 residues. DNA for the CDR3: TGTGCCAGCAGTTTACCAGGAACGCGTGGCTACACCTTC. Its translation: CASSLPGTRGYTF.